This record looks at one TCR beta chain sequence and its context. As yet, its antigen is unknown. These data come from a study of identical twins. Whole-study results and caveats: Invariant MAIT and iNKT cells are populations that could partly confound zero-insertion analyses. Twin-shared out-of-frame alpha sequences showed excess low generation probability.

A single record per CDR3 protein comes from TCRdb applying MiXCR to the 5' RACE reads. The data show nearly 200,000 distinct CDR3 sequences, with about a sixth seen just once and about 38% held by the top ten. Trimming took off 5 bases at V and 0 bases at J, with 12 bases between the two ends. The CDR3 is 15 residues long. These data were likewise used in another study, on T cells expressing NK-cell markers. That source adds: Investigators obtained TCR beta repertoires from sorted CD3+CD56+NKG2C+, CD3+CD56+NKG2C- and CD3+CD56-NKG2C+ T cells. No clear determination of HCMV specificity was made for expanded NKG2C+ T cell clones.

The material sequenced was CD8+ T cells sorted from blood. V is TRBV12-3 or TRBV12-4 and J is TRBJ2-3; D might be TRBD1 or TRBD2, each matching 5 bases. This TCR derives from a woman aged 18-29 years in good health. The CDR3 sequence: CASSLGTRSTDTQYF. The CDR3 DNA is TGTGCCAGCAGTCTGGGGACCCGGAGCACAGATACGCAGTATTTT.